The T cell receptor (beta chain) described here comes from a study of identical twins. Healthy Caucasian donors formed the entire cohort. This clonotype was counted at least ten times. Its antigen is not known. TCRdb recomputed calls from the 5' RACE reads with MiXCR, one row per CDR3 protein. The table shows some 1,700,000 distinct CDR3 sequences, with under 35% occurring only once. Notes on the study in general: Possibly, invariant MAIT and iNKT cells partly confounded zero-insertion analyses.

V dropped 7 bases and J dropped 2; count of bases not matched to a gene: 8. The CDR3 contains 13 residues. Germline V gene lookup returns CDR1 SQVTM and CDR2 ANQGSEA. The V and J genes are TRBV29-1 and TRBJ2-7; 7 nucleotides match TRBD2. The specimen sequenced was cord blood. This receptor was identified in a newborn girl in good health. CDR3 nucleotides: TGCAGCGGAGAGCGGGATTATCCCTACGAGCAGTACTTC. This sequence encodes CSGERDYPYEQYF.